This section outlines one TCR beta chain sequence together with its context. This specimen belongs to a study of blood T cell repertoires in COVID-19. Profiling relied on immunoSEQ multiplex PCR, and the TCRdb table lists in-frame clones only, not all of them. This table has 200,000 to 300,000 clones, under 85% appearing once. Germline lookup yields CDR1 SGDLS and CDR2 YYNGEE. The CDR3 spans 12 residues. V was shortened by 3 bases and J by 0 bases, with 3 bases between the two germline ends. The sample taken for sequencing was peripheral blood. The chain employs TRBV9 and TRBJ2-5; the D is unclear. This TCR derives from a man younger than 40 who had recovered from COVID-19. This CDR3 reads CASSDNQETQYF. CDR3 DNA sequence: TGTGCCAGCAGCGACAACCAAGAGACCCAGTACTTC.